This TCR beta chain originates from a study of blood T cell repertoires in COVID-19 (dated by TCRdb to 2018 to 2020). Concerning the study at large: Samples covering the acute and convalescent phases of COVID-19 were provided by collaborators in the United States, Italy and Spain. Nearly every sample came with metadata listing a de-identified subject ID, COVID-19 status, age in years and sex. Subjects who had been exposed to COVID-19, were actively infected with it, or had recovered from it provided the deeply sampled blood TCRbeta repertoires that made up the dataset. Where HLA class I and class II types were available, the types were taken from metadata supplied by the sample provider, not from assay-based typing. A freely available public database, intended as a resource for researchers studying the immune response to SARS-CoV-2, is where the repertoires were released. The samples were drawn from two sources: the first 160 participants of the ongoing ImmuneRACE study, and some 1,300 subjects contributed by 6 global collaborators. The prospective study material was composed of cDNA or gDNA derived from T cells, B-cell-depleted T cells, or PBMCs.

The full study reports these points: How much clinical and demographic metadata was included differed by source and by participant, and the metadata was provided uncurated.

TCRbeta CDR3 regions were amplified from genomic DNA by means of the immunoSEQ Assay, a bias-controlled multiplex PCR. Under the source paper's analysis protocol: Nucleated cell counts per sample were estimated from amplification of reference gene primers within the assay. To quantify the absolute abundance of each unique TCRbeta CDR3 rearrangement, sequence reads were collapsed and filtered. For each sample, productive Simpson clonality was calculated as the square root of Simpson's diversity index across productive rearrangements. Imported from immuneACCESS, the table was reduced by TCRdb to in-frame sequences with V and J called. These copies leave out some clones; in studies compared against another copy, an unresolved V gene accounts for under half, and the cause of the remainder is not known. V, J and clone size reflect that table, while D and trimming were determined from the DNA. Present in this sample are about 480,000 clones, roughly 90% of which were seen just once. The top ten constitute around 1.9% of the sample.

Spanning cysteine to phenylalanine, the CDR3 consists of 13 amino acids. CDR3 DNA only is kept here, 39 bases in frame from base 1. The V end gives up 3 bases and the J end 4 bases, leaving 1 base in the junction not matched to a gene. The germline V gene sets CDR1 to WSHSY and CDR2 to SAAADI. Participants in the prospective study were enrolled through a virtual design, were aged roughly 18 to 95 years, and lived in approximately 25 United States geographic areas. In the prospective study, cohorts were assigned on the basis of participant-reported clinical history obtained from a screening survey and a study questionnaire. Recovered participants in ImmuneRACE Cohort 3 were defined as having two consecutive negative NP/OP PCR tests, clearance from a healthcare professional, or resolution of symptoms. Each participant in the prospective study had whole blood, serum and a nasopharyngeal or oropharyngeal swab collected by mobile phlebotomists. Over a roughly two-month period, participants in the prospective study had the option of providing additional blood draws and questionnaires. Blood samples from the prospective study were shipped frozen or at room temperature prior to DNA extraction.

Turning to this clone: What this receptor recognizes is not known. No base quality information exists; no much larger clone differs at one position.

The sequence came from a woman in her thirties or forties who had recovered from COVID-19. The sequence links TRBV10-2 to TRBJ1-2, with 8 bases matching TRBD1. The sequenced material came from PBMCs or T cells enriched from blood (not recorded which). The encoded CDR3 is CASSDTGGYGYTF. The base sequence is TGCGCCAGCAGTGACACAGGGGGCTATGGCTACACCTTC.